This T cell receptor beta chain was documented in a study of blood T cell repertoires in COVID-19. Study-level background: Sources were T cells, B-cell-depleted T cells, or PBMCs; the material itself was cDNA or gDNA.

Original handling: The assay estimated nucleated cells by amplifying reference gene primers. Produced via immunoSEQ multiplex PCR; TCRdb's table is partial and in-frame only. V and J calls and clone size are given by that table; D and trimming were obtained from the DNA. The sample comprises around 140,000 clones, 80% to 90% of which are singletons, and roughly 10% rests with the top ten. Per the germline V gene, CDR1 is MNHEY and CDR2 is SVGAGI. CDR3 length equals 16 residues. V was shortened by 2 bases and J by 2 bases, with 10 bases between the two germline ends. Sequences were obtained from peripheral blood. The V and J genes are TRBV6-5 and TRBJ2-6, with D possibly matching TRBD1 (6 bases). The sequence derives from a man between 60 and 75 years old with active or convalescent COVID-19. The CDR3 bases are TGTGCCAGCAGTTACGTTCCAGGGGCTGGGGCCAACGTCCTGACTTTC. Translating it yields CASSYVPGAGANVLTF.